This entry is about one TCR beta chain. The antigen is undetermined. This record belongs to a study of graft-versus-host responses after intestinal transplantation. Across the whole study: Each transplant was multivisceral, liver-intestinal, or isolated intestinal.

The CDR3 is 16 amino acids. The germline CDR1 and CDR2 sequences are SEHNR and FQNEAQ (reference sequence). Trimming left V 5 bases short and J 0 bases short, with 14 bases between. TCRdb's table, derived via immunoSEQ multiplex PCR, lists solely in-frame clones and lacks some. The profile shows roughly 96,000 clones, 90% to 95% of them singletons. Findings and caveats of the study: Patients with graft-donor T cell macrochimerism had high graft-versus-host to host-versus-graft clonal ratios in allografts. Recipient-marrow GvH clones were detected, some having first appeared in ileum or blood.

The rearrangement links TRBV7-9 to TRBJ2-1; a possible D gene is TRBD1 (5 bases). The sample in question was unstimulated CD8+ T cells sorted from spleen or lymph node cells, obtained before intestinal transplant. This sequence originates from a human donor who received an intestinal transplant. The CDR3 is CASSIPTVSSYNEQFF. As DNA, the CDR3 is TGTGCCAGCAGCATCCCGACAGTAAGCTCCTACAATGAGCAGTTCTTC. Supplemented by reference TRBV7-9 and TRBJ2-1, the full variable domain reads DTGVSQNPRHKITKRGQNVTFRCDPISEHNRLYWYRQTLGQGPEFLTYFQNEAQLEKSRLLSDRFSAERPKGSFSTLEIQRTEQGDSAMYLCASSIPTVSSYNEQFFGPGTRLTVL.